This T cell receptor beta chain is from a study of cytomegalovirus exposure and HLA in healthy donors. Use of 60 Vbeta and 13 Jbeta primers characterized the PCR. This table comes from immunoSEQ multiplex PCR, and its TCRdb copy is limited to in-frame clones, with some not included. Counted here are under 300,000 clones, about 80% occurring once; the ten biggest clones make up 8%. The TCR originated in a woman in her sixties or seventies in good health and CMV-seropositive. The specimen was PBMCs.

CDR3 residues: CASSGDRGEKLFF. The DNA for the CDR3 is TGTGCCAGCAGCGGGGACAGGGGTGAAAAACTGTTTTTT. This chain links TRBV9 with TRBJ1-4; the match to TRBD1 covers 10 bases. This CDR3 is 13 amino acids long. After removal of 3 bases from V and 7 bases from J, the junction contained 0 bases not matched to a gene. Per the germline V gene, CDR1 is SGDLS and CDR2 is YYNGEE.